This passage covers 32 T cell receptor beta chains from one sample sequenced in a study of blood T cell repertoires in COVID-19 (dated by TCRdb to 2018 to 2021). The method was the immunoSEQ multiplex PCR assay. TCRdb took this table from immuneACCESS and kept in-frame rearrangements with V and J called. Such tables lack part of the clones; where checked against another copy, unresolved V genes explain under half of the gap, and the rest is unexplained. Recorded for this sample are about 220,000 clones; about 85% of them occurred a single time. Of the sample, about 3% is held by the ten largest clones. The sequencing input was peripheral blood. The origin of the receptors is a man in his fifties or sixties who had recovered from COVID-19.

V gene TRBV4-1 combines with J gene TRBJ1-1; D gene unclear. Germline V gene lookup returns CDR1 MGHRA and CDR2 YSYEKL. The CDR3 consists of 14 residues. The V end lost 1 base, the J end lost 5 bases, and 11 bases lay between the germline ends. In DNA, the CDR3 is TGCGCCAGCAGCCAAGCGGCCAGCGAGACTGAAGCTTTCTTT. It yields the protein CASSQAASETEAFF.

CDR3 loop: CASSLGHLNTEAFF. The CDR3 nucleotides read TGTGCCAGCAGCTTGGGACACCTGAACACTGAAGCTTTCTTT. The chain is built from TRBV2 and TRBJ1-1, with D possibly TRBD1 on 6 matching bases. The CDR3 covers 14 residues. CDR1 and CDR2 (germline): SNHLY, FYNNEI. Trimming left V 6 bases short and J 0 bases short, with 11 bases between.

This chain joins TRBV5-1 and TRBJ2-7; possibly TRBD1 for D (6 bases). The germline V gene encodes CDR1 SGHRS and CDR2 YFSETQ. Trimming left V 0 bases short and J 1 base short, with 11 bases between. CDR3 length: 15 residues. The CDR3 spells CASSLAGTPSYEQYF. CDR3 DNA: TGCGCCAGCAGCTTGGCCGGGACACCTTCCTACGAGCAGTACTTC.

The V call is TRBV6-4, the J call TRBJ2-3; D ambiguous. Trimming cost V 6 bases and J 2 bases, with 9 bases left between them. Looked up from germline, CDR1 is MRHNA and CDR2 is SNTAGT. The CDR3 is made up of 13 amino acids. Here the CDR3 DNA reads TGTGCCAGCAGCGACACTTACACAGATACGCAGTATTTT. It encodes CASSDTYTDTQYF.

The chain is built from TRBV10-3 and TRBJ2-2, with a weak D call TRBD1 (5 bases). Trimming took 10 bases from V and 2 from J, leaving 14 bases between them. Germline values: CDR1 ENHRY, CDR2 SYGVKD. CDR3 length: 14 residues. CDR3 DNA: TGTGCCACCACAGGCGAAATCAACACCGGGGAGCTGTTTTTT. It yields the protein CATTGEINTGELFF.

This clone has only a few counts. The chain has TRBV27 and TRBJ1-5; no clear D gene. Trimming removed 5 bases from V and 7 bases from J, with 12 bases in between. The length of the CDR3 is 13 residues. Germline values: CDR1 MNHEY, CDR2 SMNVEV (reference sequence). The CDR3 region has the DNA TGTGCCAGCAGTGGAGGGTTAAGACAGCCCCAGCATTTT. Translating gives CASSGGLRQPQHF.

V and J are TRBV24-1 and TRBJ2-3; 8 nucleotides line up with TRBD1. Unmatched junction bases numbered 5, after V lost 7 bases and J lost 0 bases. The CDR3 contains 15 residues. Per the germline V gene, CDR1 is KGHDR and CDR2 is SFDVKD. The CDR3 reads CATRWTGSSTDTQYF. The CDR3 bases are TGTGCCACCAGATGGACAGGGTCGAGCACAGATACGCAGTATTTT.

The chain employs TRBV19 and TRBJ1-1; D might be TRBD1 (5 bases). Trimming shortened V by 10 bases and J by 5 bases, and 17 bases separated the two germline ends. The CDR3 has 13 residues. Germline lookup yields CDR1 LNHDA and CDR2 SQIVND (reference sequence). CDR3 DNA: TGTGCCATATCCTGGGGCGCAGGGACTGAAGCTTTCTTT. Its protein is CAISWGAGTEAFF.

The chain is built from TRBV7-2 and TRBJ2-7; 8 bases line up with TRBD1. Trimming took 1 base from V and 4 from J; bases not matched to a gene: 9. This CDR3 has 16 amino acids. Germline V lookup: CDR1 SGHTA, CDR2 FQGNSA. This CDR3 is CASSLDGQGAWYEQYF. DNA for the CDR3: TGTGCCAGCAGCTTAGATGGGCAGGGGGCATGGTACGAGCAGTACTTC. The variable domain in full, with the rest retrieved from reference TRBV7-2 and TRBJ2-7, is GAGVSQSPSNKVTEKGKDVELRCDPISGHTALYWYRQSLGQGLEFLIYFQGNSAPDKSGLPSDRFSAERTGGSVSTLTIQRTQQEDSAVYLCASSLDGQGAWYEQYFGPGTRLTVT.

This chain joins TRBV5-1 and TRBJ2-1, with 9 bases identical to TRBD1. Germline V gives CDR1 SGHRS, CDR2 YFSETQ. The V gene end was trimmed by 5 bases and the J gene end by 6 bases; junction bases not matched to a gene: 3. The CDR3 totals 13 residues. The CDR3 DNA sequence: TGCGCCAGCAGAGGACAGGGGAGCAATGAGCAGTTCTTC. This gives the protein CASRGQGSNEQFF.

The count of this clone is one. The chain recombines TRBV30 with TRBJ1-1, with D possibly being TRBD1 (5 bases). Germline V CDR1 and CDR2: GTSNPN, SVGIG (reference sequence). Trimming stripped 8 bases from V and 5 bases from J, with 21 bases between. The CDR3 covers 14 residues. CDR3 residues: CAGGESAGRTEAFF. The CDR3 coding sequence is TGTGCCGGCGGGGAGAGCGCGGGACGGACTGAAGCTTTCTTT.

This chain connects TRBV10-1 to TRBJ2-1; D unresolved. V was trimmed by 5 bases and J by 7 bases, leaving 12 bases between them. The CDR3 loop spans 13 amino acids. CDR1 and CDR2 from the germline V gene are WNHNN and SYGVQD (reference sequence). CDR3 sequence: CASSLDFRNEQFF. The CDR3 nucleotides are TGCGCCAGCAGTCTCGACTTTAGGAATGAGCAGTTCTTC.

CDR3 sequence reads: CATSRAPTETQYF. CDR3 sequence (DNA): TGTGCCACCAGCAGAGCGCCTACAGAGACCCAGTACTTC. V is TRBV15 and J is TRBJ2-5; D is unclear. Germline lookup yields CDR1 LNHNV and CDR2 YYDKDF (reference sequence). V lost 1 base, J lost 4 bases, and 7 bases lay in between. The CDR3 is 13 residues long. Drawing the rest from reference TRBV15 and TRBJ2-5, the complete variable domain is DAMVIQNPRYQVTQFGKPVTLSCSQTLNHNVMYWYQQKSSQAPKLLFHYYDKDFNNEADTPDNFQSRRPNTSFCFLDIRSPGLGDTAMYLCATSRAPTETQYFGPGTRLLVL.

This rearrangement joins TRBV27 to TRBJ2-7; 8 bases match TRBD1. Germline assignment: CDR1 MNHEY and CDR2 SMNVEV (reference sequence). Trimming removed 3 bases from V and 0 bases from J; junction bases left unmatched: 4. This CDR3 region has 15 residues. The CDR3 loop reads CASSFRDRSSYEQYF. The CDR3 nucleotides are TGTGCCAGCAGTTTCCGGGACAGGAGCTCCTACGAGCAGTACTTC.

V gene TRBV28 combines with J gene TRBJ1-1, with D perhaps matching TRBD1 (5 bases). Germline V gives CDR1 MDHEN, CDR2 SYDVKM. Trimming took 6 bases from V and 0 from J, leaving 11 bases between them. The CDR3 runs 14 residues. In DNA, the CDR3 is TGTGCCAGCAGCCCAGGGCTGATGAACACTGAAGCTTTCTTT. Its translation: CASSPGLMNTEAFF.

The CDR3: CASSRAGQGDYEQYF. In DNA form, the CDR3 reads TGTGCCAGCAGCCGCGCGGGACAGGGGGACTACGAGCAGTACTTC. The rearrangement uses TRBV7-2 and TRBJ2-7; 11 bases map to TRBD1. V dropped 5 bases and J dropped 3; count of bases not matched to a gene: 6. Germline V gene lookup returns CDR1 SGHTA and CDR2 FQGNSA. The CDR3 consists of 15 residues.

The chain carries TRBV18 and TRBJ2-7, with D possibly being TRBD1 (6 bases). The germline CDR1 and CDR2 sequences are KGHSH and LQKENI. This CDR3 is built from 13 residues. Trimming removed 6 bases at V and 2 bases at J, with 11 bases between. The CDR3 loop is CASSQGPTYEQYF. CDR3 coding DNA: TGTGCCAGCTCCCAGGGGCCCACCTACGAGCAGTACTTC.

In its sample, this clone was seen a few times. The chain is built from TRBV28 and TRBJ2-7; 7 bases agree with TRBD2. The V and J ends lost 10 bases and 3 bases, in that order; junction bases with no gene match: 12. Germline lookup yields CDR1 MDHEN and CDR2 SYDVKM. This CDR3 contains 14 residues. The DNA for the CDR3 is TGTGCCACCCGGCGGGGGATAGCCAACTACGAGCAGTACTTC. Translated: CATRRGIANYEQYF. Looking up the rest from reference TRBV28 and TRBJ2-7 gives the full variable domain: DVKVTQSSRYLVKRTGEKVFLECVQDMDHENMFWYRQDPGLGLRLIYFSYDVKMKEKGDIPEGYSVSREKKERFSLILESASTNQTSMYLCATRRGIANYEQYFGPGTRLTVT.

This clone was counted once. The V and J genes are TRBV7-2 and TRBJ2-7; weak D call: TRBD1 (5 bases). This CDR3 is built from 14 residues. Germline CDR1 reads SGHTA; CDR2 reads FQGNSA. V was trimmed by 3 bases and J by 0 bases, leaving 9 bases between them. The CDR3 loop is CASSLTVSSYEQYF. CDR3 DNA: TGTGCCAGCAGCTTGACAGTGAGCTCCTACGAGCAGTACTTC.

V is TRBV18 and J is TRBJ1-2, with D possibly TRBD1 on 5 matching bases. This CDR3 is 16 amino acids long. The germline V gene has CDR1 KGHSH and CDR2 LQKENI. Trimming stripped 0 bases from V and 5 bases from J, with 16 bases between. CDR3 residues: CASSPPGRLGGYGYTF. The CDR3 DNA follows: TGTGCCAGCTCACCACCCGGCAGGCTCGGGGGGTATGGCTACACCTTC.

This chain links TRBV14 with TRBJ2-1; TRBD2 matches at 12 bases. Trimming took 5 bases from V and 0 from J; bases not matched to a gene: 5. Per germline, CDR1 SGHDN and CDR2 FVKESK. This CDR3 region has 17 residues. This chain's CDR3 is CASSNRLAGVSYNEQFF. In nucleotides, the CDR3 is TGTGCCAGCAGCAACAGACTAGCGGGAGTCTCCTACAATGAGCAGTTCTTC.

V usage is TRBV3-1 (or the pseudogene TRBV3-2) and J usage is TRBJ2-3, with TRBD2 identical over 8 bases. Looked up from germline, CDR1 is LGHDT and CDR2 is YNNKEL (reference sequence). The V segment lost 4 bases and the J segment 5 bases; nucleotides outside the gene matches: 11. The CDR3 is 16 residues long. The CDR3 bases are TGTGCCAGCAGCCTCGGGGGAGCGGGAGCTAGAGATACGCAGTATTTT. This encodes CASSLGGAGARDTQYF.

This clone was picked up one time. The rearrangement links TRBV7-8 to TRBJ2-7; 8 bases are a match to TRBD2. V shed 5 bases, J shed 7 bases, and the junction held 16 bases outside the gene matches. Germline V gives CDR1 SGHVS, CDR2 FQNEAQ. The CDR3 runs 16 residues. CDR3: CASSLTGTRMVREQYF. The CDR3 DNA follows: TGTGCCAGCAGCCTTACCGGGACTAGGATGGTGAGGGAGCAGTACTTC.

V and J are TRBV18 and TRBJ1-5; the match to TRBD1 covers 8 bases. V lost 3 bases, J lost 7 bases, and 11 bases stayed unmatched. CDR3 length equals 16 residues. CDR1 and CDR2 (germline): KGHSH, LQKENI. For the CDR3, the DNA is TGTGCCAGCTCACCCTATCCAGGGGGCGGAGGACAGCCCCAGCATTTT. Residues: CASSPYPGGGGQPQHF.

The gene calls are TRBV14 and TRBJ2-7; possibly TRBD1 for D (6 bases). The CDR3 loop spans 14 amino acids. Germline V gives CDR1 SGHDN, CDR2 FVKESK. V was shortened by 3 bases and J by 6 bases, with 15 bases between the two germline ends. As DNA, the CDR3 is TGTGCCAGCAGCCAGTCCGGGACAACGGGCGAGCAGTACTTC. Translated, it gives CASSQSGTTGEQYF.

DNA for the CDR3: TGTGCCAGCAGCTGGGGACTAGCGGGCGCGAACACCGGGGAGCTGTTTTTT. Its translation is CASSWGLAGANTGELFF. V and J are TRBV7-9 and TRBJ2-2; 12 bases agree with TRBD2. The CDR3 covers 17 residues. Germline CDR1 SEHNR, CDR2 FQNEAQ (reference sequence). The V gene end was trimmed by 4 bases and the J gene end by 0 bases; junction bases not matched to a gene: 3.

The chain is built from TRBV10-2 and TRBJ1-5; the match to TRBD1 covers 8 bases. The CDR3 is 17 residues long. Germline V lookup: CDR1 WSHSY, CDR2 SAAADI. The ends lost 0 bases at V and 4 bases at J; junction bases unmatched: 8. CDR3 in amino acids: CASSESLITGGNQPQHF. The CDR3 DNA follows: TGCGCCAGCAGTGAGTCTTTGATTACAGGGGGGAATCAGCCCCAGCATTTT.

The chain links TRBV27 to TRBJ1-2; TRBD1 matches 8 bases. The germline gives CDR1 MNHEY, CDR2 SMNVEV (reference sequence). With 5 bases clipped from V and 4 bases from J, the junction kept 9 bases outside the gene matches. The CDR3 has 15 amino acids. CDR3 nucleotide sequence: TGTGCCAGCAGTGAGATCAGGGGGCGAATCTATGGCTACACCTTC. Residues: CASSEIRGRIYGYTF.

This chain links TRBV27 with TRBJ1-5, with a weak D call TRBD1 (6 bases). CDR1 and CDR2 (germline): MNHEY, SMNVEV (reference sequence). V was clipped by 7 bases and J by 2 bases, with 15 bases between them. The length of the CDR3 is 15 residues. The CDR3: CASTLKGGGNQPQHF. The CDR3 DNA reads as TGTGCCAGCACTCTAAAGGGGGGGGGCAATCAGCCCCAGCATTTT.

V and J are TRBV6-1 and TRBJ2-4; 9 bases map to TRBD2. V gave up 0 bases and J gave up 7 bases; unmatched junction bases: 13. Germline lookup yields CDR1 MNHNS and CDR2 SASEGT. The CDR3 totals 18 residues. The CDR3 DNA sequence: TGTGCCAGCAGTGAAGCCAAATGGGTAGCGGGAGCATCGAACATTCAGTACTTC. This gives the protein CASSEAKWVAGASNIQYF.

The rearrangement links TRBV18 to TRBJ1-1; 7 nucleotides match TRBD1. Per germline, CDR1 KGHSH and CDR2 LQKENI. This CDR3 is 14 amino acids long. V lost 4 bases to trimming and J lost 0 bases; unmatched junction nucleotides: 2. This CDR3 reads CASSRGQLNTEAFF. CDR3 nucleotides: TGTGCCAGCTCACGGGGACAGCTGAACACTGAAGCTTTCTTT.

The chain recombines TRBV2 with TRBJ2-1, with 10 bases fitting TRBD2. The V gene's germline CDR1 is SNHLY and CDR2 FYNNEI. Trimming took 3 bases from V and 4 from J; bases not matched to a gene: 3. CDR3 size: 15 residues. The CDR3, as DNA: TGTGCCAGCAGTGAGGCACTAGCGGGATACAATGAGCAGTTCTTC. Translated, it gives CASSEALAGYNEQFF.